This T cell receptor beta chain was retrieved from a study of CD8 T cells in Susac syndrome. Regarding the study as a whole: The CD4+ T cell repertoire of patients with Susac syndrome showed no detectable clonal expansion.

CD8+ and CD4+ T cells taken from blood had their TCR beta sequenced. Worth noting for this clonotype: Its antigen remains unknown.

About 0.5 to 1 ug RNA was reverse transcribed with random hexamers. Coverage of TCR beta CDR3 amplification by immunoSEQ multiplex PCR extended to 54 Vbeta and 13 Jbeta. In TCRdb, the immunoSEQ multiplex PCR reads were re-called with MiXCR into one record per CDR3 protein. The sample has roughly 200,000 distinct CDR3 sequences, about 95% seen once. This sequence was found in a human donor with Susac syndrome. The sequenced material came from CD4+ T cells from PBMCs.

CDR3 coding DNA: TGCAGTGCTAGCGCGGGACAGAACTATGGCTACACCTTC. This gives the protein CSASAGQNYGYTF. This chain connects TRBV20-1 to TRBJ1-2, with 7 bases fitting TRBD1. The germline CDR1 and CDR2 sequences are DFQATT and SNEGSKA (reference sequence). V dropped 3 bases and J dropped 2; count of bases not matched to a gene: 3. The length of the CDR3 is 13 residues.